The clone carrying this T cell receptor beta chain was detected ten times or more. From germline, CDR1 is SEHNR and CDR2 FQNEAQ (reference sequence). V lost 4 bases, J lost 0 bases, and 7 bases lay in between. The CDR3 loop spans 14 amino acids. TCRdb reprocessed the 5' RACE reads via MiXCR and lists one record per CDR3 protein. Here the sample spans hundreds of thousands of distinct CDR3 sequences, under 9% being singletons. The record originates from a study of identical twins. This sample was shared with a second study, whose subject was yellow fever vaccine responses in identical twins.

The TCR was taken from a woman between 18 and 29 years old in good health. The chain links TRBV7-9 to TRBJ1-5; no clear D gene. The sequencing input was memory (CD45RO+) T cells sorted from blood. This CDR3 reads CASSSDYSNQPQHF. The CDR3 DNA reads as TGTGCCAGCAGCTCCGATTATAGCAATCAGCCCCAGCATTTT.